The text below deals with one T cell receptor (beta chain). This sample is part of a study of sequential checkpoint blockade in melanoma. Study at large: Randomization was 1:1 between first-line nivolumab→ipilimumab and ipilimumab→nivolumab. After both sequences, patients received maintenance nivolumab.

The sample's treatment: randomized to nivolumab then ipilimumab (arm A) or the reverse (arm B). Patients had received no earlier DNA-damaging chemotherapy. The CDR3 contains 14 residues. CDR1 is GTSNPN and CDR2 is SVGIG in the germline V gene (reference sequence). The J segment lost 4 bases and the V segment lost 0 bases, leaving 4 bases of the junction unmatched. Here immunoSEQ multiplex PCR was the method, and the copy in TCRdb shows in-frame clones only, minus some. The sample yields 30,000 to 40,000 clones, around 86% seen once. The chain joins TRBV30 to TRBJ2-3; 7 bases are a match to TRBD1. The sample here was CD8+ T cells sorted from blood (inferred from file names), taken from a patient given nivolumab and ipilimumab in sequence. This receptor was identified in a human donor with melanoma. As DNA, the CDR3 is TGTGCCTGGAGTGTTGGGCAGGGGGCAGATACGCAGTATTTT. Translation gives CAWSVGQGADTQYF. Supplemented by reference TRBV30 and TRBJ2-3, the full variable domain reads SQTIHQWPATLVQPVGSPLSLECTVEGTSNPNLYWYRQAAGRGLQLLFYSVGIGQISSEVPQNLSASRPQDRQFILSSKKLLLSDSGFYLCAWSVGQGADTQYFGPGTRLTVL.